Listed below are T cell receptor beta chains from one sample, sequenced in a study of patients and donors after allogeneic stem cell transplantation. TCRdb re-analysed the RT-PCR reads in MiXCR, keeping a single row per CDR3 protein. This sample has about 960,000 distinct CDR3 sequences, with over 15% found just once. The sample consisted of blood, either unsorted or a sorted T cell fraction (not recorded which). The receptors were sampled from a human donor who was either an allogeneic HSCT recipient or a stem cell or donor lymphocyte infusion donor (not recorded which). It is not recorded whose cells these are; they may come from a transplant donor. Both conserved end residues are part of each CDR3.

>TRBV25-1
CASSEWGSLNTEAFF
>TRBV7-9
CASSSRVGEKLFF
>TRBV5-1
CASSMGQTTNEKLFF
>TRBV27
CASSLRTVSTDTQYF
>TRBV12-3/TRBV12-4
CASRPSRRWTEAFF
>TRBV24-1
CATSDLSGPYGYTF
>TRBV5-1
CASSPAASGTGTDTQYF
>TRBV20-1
CSQSRLGQETQYF
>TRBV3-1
CASSQKSGLVFF
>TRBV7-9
CASSSPAGTGSYEQYF
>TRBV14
CASSQVGTGGEKLFF
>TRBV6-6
CATGLWNQPQHF
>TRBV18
CASSPPQIPYEQYF
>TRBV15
CATSRDGTSGQETQYF
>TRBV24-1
CATSESGQPYQETQYF
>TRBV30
CALFHMNEQYF
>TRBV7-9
CASSFTVGTYNEQFF
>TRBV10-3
CAISESLLADSYEQYF
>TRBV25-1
CAPRGQSTDTQYF
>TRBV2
CARLTDTEAFF
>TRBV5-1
CASSFQGSRELFF
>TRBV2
CASRERGLLSYEQYF
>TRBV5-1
CASRVVVGHNSPLHF
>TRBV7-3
CASSLTVLEQFF
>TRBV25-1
CASSAGGNTIYF
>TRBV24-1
CATSDGPEDQPQHF
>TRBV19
CASSTDLGYEQYF
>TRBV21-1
CASSKGRGTGNQPQHF
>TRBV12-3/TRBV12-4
CASSPTGQYSNQPQHF
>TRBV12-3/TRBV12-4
CASSFVIYEQYF
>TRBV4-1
CASSLHGQDRGIYEQFF
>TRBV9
CASSTRTGDSSGANVLTF
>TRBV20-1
CSARALGVAKNIQYF
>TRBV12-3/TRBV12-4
CASSGGQGPEAFF
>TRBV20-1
CSARSAGVSIDTQYF
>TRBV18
CASSPDTAYEQYF
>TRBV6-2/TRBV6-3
CASRAGGVGAYGYTF
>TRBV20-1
CSALNIPGQLPETFF
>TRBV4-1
CASSQDRDFNNEQYF